This entry describes one T cell receptor beta chain. The record originates from a study of cytomegalovirus exposure and HLA in healthy donors. V shed 1 base and J shed 6 bases, with 12 bases lying between them. The CDR3 is 15 amino acids. Looked up from germline, CDR1 is SGHAT and CDR2 is FQNNGV. Donors were drawn from the approximately 120-subject validation cohort, separate from the approximately 680-subject first cohort. TCRdb's table, derived via immunoSEQ multiplex PCR, lists solely in-frame clones and lacks some. Among a few hundred thousand clones listed, about 90% were seen once. The V call is TRBV11-2, the J call TRBJ1-4, with D perhaps matching TRBD1 (5 bases). The TCR sequence derives from a woman aged 30 to 39 in good health and CMV-seronegative. The sample consisted of PBMCs. CDR3: CASSLGDGFYEKLFF. For the CDR3, the DNA is TGTGCCAGCAGCTTAGGGGACGGATTCTATGAAAAACTGTTTTTT. Complete variable domain (other parts from reference TRBV11-2 and TRBJ1-4): EAGVAQSPRYKIIEKRQSVAFWCNPISGHATLYWYQQILGQGPKLLIQFQNNGVVDDSQLPKDRFSAERLKGVDSTLKIQPAKLEDSAVYLCASSLGDGFYEKLFFGSGTQLSVL.